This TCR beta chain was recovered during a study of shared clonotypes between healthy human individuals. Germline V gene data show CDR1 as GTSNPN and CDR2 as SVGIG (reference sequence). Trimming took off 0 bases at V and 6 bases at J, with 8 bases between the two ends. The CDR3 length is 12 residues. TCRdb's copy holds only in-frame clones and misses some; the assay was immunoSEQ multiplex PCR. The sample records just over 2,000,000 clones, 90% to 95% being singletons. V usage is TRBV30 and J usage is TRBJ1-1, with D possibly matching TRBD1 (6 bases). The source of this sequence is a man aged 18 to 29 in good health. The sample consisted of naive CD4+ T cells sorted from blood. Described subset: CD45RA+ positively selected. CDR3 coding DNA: TGTGCCTGGAGTGTCAACAGGGCTGAAGCTTTCTTT. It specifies CAWSVNRAEAFF.